Here is one TCR beta chain with its context. As yet, its antigen is unknown. Autoimmune disease history or systemic immunosuppression disqualified patients. The study sampled blood at baseline, cycle 4 day 1, and cycle 7 day 1. The sample comes from a study of OX40 agonist ivuxolimab in advanced cancers. The table came from immunoSEQ multiplex PCR; TCRdb's copy has only in-frame clones and leaves some out. The sample includes approximately 72,000 clones, 80% to 90% of them seen just once. V shed 5 bases and J shed 6 bases, with 10 bases lying between them. In germline, CDR1 is ENHRY, CDR2 SYGVKD. The CDR3 loop spans 13 amino acids. Study-level results: CD8+ T cells averaged more expanded clones than CD4+.

This receptor was taken from an adult with an advanced solid tumor such as melanoma, head and neck, liver or kidney cancer. This sequence joins TRBV10-3 and TRBJ2-2; no definite D call. Material: CD4+ or CD8+ T cells sorted from blood, obtained in a trial of the OX40 agonist ivuxolimab. The CDR3, as DNA: TGTGCCATCAGTTTCCAGCCCCCCGGGGAGCTGTTTTTT. Translated, it gives CAISFQPPGELFF.